Listed here is a single TCR beta chain. Per the original data handling: How many nucleated cells were present was estimated from reference gene primer amplification. Only in-frame clones appear in the TCRdb table, and some are missing; sequencing was by immunoSEQ multiplex PCR. D and trimming come from the DNA, and the V and J calls and clone size come from that table. The sample contains about 33,000 clones, 85% to 90% of which appear only once. This record comes from a study of blood T cell repertoires in COVID-19. Study background: Acute and convalescent COVID-19 samples came from the United States, Italy and Spain. PBMCs, B-cell-depleted T cells, or T cells were the source of the cDNA or gDNA that made up the material.

The sample taken for sequencing was peripheral blood. The receptor's source is a human donor in a cohort sampled during active COVID-19.

This CDR3 is CATSRPRAGIQALPQHF. The CDR3 DNA reads TGTGCCACCAGCAGGCCCAGGGCAGGGATACAGGCTCTTCCCCAGCATTTT. The genes are TRBV15 and TRBJ1-5, with a weak D call TRBD1 (5 bases). Germline lookup yields CDR1 LNHNV and CDR2 YYDKDF (reference sequence). V shed 3 bases and J shed 10 bases, with 25 bases lying between them. The CDR3 has 17 residues.